This T cell receptor (beta chain) was recorded in a study of blood T cell repertoires in COVID-19. At the level of the study: Donors in the United States, Italy and Spain gave samples during acute or convalescent COVID-19. Sample material is recorded as cDNA or gDNA derived from T cells, B-cell-depleted T cells, or PBMCs.

Participant-given clinical history determined each cohort assignment. Donors of Cohort 3 who recovered were those that had two negative PCRs, clearance, or symptom resolution. Clones were read by immunoSEQ multiplex PCR, and TCRdb kept only the in-frame ones, dropping some. The sample records some 330,000 clones, about 92% being singletons. CDR1 is SGHDN, CDR2 FVKESK, per germline. This CDR3 is 14 amino acids long. The ends were cut back, 0 bases at V and 3 bases at J, with 9 bases in the middle. The V call is TRBV14, the J call TRBJ2-7; maybe TRBD1 (5 bases). The TCR originated in a woman under 40 who had recovered from COVID-19. The specimen sequenced was PBMCs or T cells enriched from blood (not recorded which). CDR3: CASSQDLQGYEQYF. Written as DNA, the CDR3 is TGTGCCAGCAGCCAAGATTTGCAGGGCTACGAGCAGTACTTC.